A selection of T cell receptor beta chains follows, all from one sample in a study of graft-versus-host responses after intestinal transplantation. Sequencing was performed with immunoSEQ multiplex PCR; in TCRdb, only in-frame clones are kept and a portion is missing. The table has about 59,000 clones, around 93% seen once. Antigens of these TCRs are unknown. Specimen: unstimulated CD4+ T cells sorted from spleen or lymph node cells, collected before transplant. The origin of the receptors is a human donor who was the organ donor for an intestinal transplant. CDR3s leave out the opening cysteine and the closing phenylalanine or tryptophan.

j_call cdr3_length v_call cdr3_aa
TRBJ2-1 10 TRBV5-6 ASSSGVGEQF
TRBJ2-7 13 TRBV25-1 ASLPNYLPTYEQY
TRBJ2-7 13 TRBV5-8 ASSLRTGVAGEQY
TRBJ1-2 13 TRBV5-1 ASSLVGADREGYT
TRBJ2-5 10 TRBV5-4 ASSWARETQY
TRBJ2-3 12 TRBV4-3 ASIQHNHTDTQY
TRBJ2-3 10 TRBV6-6 ASRPKASTQY
TRBJ1-3 16 TRBV7-2 ASSSVQGTFLSGNTIY
TRBJ1-6 13 TRBV2 ASSVGITYNSPLH
TRBJ1-2 13 TRBV7-2 ASSSTGDTRYGYT
TRBJ2-7 12 TRBV4-2 ASSLGLAAYEQY
TRBJ1-5 12 TRBV19 ASNRGGLNQPQH
TRBJ2-7 11 TRBV19 ASSPRASYEQY
TRBJ2-7 11 TRBV19 ASSRASSYEQY
TRBJ1-1 13 TRBV4-3 ASSQEGAGGTEAF
TRBJ1-5 15 TRBV2 ASKPGQGLRGNQPQH
TRBJ2-1 12 TRBV10-2 ASGLAGVSNEQF
TRBJ2-7 11 TRBV11-3 ASSEGLGGEQY
TRBJ2-1 11 TRBV9 ASSPSDLNEQF
TRBJ2-3 12 TRBV6-5 ASSYRGYTDTQY
TRBJ2-2 11 TRBV29-1 SVASRNTGELF
. 12 TRBV11-2 ASSLLGSGYEQY
TRBJ2-3 11 TRBV7-2 ASSSSPTDTQY
TRBJ2-2 13 TRBV30 AWRGTILRTGELF
TRBJ2-6 16 TRBV18 ASSQLSGSLRGANVLT
TRBJ2-1 13 TRBV9 ASSVASGGWNEQF
TRBJ1-2 11 TRBV5-4 ASSTGQGGGYT
TRBJ2-4 14 TRBV4-3 ASSQAPTSGKNIQY
TRBJ1-1 11 TRBV25-1 ASSEYGTTSAF
TRBJ2-1 14 TRBV2 ASSNRPTSGGGEQF
TRBJ2-1 12 TRBV11-3 ASSPGGIYNEQF
TRBJ1-6 18 TRBV12-5 ASGLETKIPGQGGVSPLH
TRBJ1-6 12 TRBV2 ASTAQGGNSPLH
TRBJ1-2 12 TRBV9 ASSVGQGGYGYT
TRBJ1-1 11 TRBV7-2 ASSLDRGGEAF
TRBJ1-5 13 TRBV6-9 ASSPRGEGNQPQH
TRBJ2-3 10 TRBV12-5 ASGLNADTQY
TRBJ1-2 10 TRBV7-9 ASSSGGHGYT